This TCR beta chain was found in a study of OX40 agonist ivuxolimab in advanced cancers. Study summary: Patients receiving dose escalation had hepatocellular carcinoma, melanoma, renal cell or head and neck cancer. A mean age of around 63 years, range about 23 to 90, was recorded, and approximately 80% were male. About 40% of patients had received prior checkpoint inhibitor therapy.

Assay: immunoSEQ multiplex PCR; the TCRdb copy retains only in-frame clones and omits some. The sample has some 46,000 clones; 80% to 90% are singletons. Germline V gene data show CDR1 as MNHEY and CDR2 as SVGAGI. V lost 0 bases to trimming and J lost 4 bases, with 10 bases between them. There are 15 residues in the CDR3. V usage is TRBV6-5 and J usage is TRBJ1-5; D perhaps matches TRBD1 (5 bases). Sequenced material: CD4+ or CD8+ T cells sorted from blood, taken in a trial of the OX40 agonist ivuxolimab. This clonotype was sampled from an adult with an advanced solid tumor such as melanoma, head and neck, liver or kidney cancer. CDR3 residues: CASSYSRDGNQPQHF. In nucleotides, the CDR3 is TGTGCCAGCAGTTACTCCCGGGACGGGAATCAGCCCCAGCATTTT.